This is a list of T cell receptor beta chains from one sample in a study of early T cells in non-severe SARS-CoV-2 infection. TCRdb reprocessed the 5' RACE reads via MiXCR and lists one record per CDR3 protein. The sample comprises some 64,000 distinct CDR3 sequences, around 13% of which are singletons, and roughly 8.7% rests with the top ten. The specimen was whole blood. The receptors come from an adult who was a healthcare worker with PCR-confirmed SARS-CoV-2 infection or an uninfected control (not recorded which). Both conserved end residues are part of each CDR3. Fields, in order: D gene, clone size, J gene, V gene, CDR3 DNA, CDR3 protein. The D gene is left open where the match is weak. Size tells how often a clone was seen (once, few, many) or the class of an expanded clone, and some rows leave it out.

- | many | TRBJ1-5 | TRBV18 | TGTGCCAGCTCACTTGGACAGACCAATCAGCCCCAGCATTTT | CASSLGQTNQPQHF
- | few | TRBJ2-7 | TRBV27 | TGTGCCAGCAGTCAAGGGGTGGCAAACGAGCAGTACTTC | CASSQGVANEQYF
- | - | TRBJ2-5 | TRBV11-2 | TGTGCCAGCAGCTTAGATGCTCAGGGGCTGGAGACCCAGTACTTC | CASSLDAQGLETQYF
TRBD1 | - | TRBJ1-2 | TRBV7-6 | TGTGCCAGCAGCTTGACAGGGGACTATGGCTACACCTTC | CASSLTGDYGYTF
- | many | TRBJ1-1 | TRBV5-1 | TGCGCCAGCAGCTACGGACAGAACACTGAAGCTTTCTTT | CASSYGQNTEAFF
- | few | TRBJ2-7 | TRBV11-2 | TGTGCCAGCAGCGGGAACTACGAGCAGTACTTC | CASSGNYEQYF
TRBD2 | - | TRBJ2-7 | TRBV29-1 | TGCAGCGTGACTAGCGGAAGTTTGCAGTACTTC | CSVTSGSLQYF
TRBD1 | - | TRBJ2-5 | TRBV7-8 | TGTGCCAGCAGCTTACCGAACAGGGGGCAGCGGGAGACCCAGTACTTC | CASSLPNRGQRETQYF
TRBD1 | - | TRBJ2-4 | TRBV6-2/TRBV6-3 | TGTGCCAGCAGAAAAACAGGGGGCCGATTAAACATTCAGTACTTC | CASRKTGGRLNIQYF
- | - | TRBJ2-4 | TRBV11-1 | TGTGCCAGCAGCGATTCTAAGTTAGCCAAAAACATTCAGTACTTC | CASSDSKLAKNIQYF
- | few | TRBJ1-2 | TRBV28 | TGTGCCAGCAGTTTCTACCCCCTTGATGGCTACACCTTC | CASSFYPLDGYTF
TRBD2 | many | TRBJ2-7 | TRBV10-2 | TGCGCCAGCGGGCAGTGGGTAGCGGGGGAATACGAGCAGTACTTC | CASGQWVAGEYEQYF
TRBD1 | few | TRBJ1-1 | TRBV6-5 | TGTGCCAGCAGTTCCCCGGGACAGCCGAACACTGAAGCTTTCTTT | CASSSPGQPNTEAFF
TRBD2 | few | TRBJ2-5 | TRBV7-6 | TGTGCCAGCAGCTCCCGACTAGCGGGAGAGTTGAAGACCCAGTACTTC | CASSSRLAGELKTQYF
TRBD1 | few | TRBJ2-5 | TRBV6-6 | TGTGCCAGCAGCCCCATGGACAGGGCTCGGGAGACCCAGTACTTC | CASSPMDRARETQYF
- | - | TRBJ2-3 | TRBV10-3 | TGTGCCATCAGAGGGACGCTCCGGGATACGCAGTATTTT | CAIRGTLRDTQYF
TRBD2 | many | TRBJ2-2 | TRBV7-3 | TGTGCCAGCAGCTTAAGGGTAGCGGGAGGAAACACCGGGGAGCTGTTTTTT | CASSLRVAGGNTGELFF
TRBD1 | - | TRBJ1-2 | TRBV25-1 | TGTGCCAGCAGTGCATTCTCCGGGACAGATGGCTACACCTTC | CASSAFSGTDGYTF
- | few | TRBJ1-5 | TRBV29-1 | TGCAGCGCAAGGGGAGGGAGCAATCAGCCCCAGCATTTT | CSARGGSNQPQHF
- | - | TRBJ2-2 | TRBV7-2 | TGTGCCAGCAGCTTAGACCCAGGGTCGAACACCGGGGAGCTGTTTTTT | CASSLDPGSNTGELFF
- | many | TRBJ1-1 | TRBV7-9 | TGTGCCAGCAGCGTAATCGGTGAAGCTTTCTTT | CASSVIGEAFF
- | many | TRBJ2-2 | TRBV6-2/TRBV6-3 | TGTGCCAGCAGTTACCCACTAGGGTCGAACACCGGGGAGCTGTTTTTT | CASSYPLGSNTGELFF
TRBD1 | many | TRBJ2-5 | TRBV11-1 | TGTGCCAGCAGCCTGACAGGGGAGGAGACCCAGTACTTC | CASSLTGEETQYF
TRBD2 | many | TRBJ2-1 | TRBV20-1 | TGCAGTGCTAGAGACCCCCTCTTGGGAGCGGGAGGGCCGGGGGTCTTC | CSARDPLLGAGGPGVF
- | - | TRBJ2-7 | TRBV5-1 | TGCGCCAGCAGCGCTTCCGGGACCACTAGCGAGCAGTACTTC | CASSASGTTSEQYF
- | - | TRBJ2-2 | TRBV11-2 | TGTGCCAGCAGCCCCAGGCGGGGGAACACCGGGGAGCTGTTTTTT | CASSPRRGNTGELFF
- | - | TRBJ2-3 | TRBV28 | TGTGCCTATTCCAAGGGGGGGGCTAGCACAGATACGCAGTATTTT | CAYSKGGASTDTQYF
- | - | TRBJ2-7 | TRBV21-1 | TGTGCCAGCAGCCTCTATGGTAGGACTGGGTTCTCCTACGAGCAGTACTTC | CASSLYGRTGFSYEQYF
TRBD2 | few | TRBJ2-1 | TRBV9 | TGTGCCACCAGGGGACTAGGTGAAGATGAGCAGTTCTTC | CATRGLGEDEQFF
TRBD1 | - | TRBJ2-1 | TRBV20-1 | TGCAGTGCTAGAGATCGAAGACAGGGGATGAATGAGCAGTTCTTC | CSARDRRQGMNEQFF
- | once | TRBJ2-3 | TRBV28 | TGTGCCAGCAGTACCATCACAGATACGCAGTATTTT | CASSTITDTQYF